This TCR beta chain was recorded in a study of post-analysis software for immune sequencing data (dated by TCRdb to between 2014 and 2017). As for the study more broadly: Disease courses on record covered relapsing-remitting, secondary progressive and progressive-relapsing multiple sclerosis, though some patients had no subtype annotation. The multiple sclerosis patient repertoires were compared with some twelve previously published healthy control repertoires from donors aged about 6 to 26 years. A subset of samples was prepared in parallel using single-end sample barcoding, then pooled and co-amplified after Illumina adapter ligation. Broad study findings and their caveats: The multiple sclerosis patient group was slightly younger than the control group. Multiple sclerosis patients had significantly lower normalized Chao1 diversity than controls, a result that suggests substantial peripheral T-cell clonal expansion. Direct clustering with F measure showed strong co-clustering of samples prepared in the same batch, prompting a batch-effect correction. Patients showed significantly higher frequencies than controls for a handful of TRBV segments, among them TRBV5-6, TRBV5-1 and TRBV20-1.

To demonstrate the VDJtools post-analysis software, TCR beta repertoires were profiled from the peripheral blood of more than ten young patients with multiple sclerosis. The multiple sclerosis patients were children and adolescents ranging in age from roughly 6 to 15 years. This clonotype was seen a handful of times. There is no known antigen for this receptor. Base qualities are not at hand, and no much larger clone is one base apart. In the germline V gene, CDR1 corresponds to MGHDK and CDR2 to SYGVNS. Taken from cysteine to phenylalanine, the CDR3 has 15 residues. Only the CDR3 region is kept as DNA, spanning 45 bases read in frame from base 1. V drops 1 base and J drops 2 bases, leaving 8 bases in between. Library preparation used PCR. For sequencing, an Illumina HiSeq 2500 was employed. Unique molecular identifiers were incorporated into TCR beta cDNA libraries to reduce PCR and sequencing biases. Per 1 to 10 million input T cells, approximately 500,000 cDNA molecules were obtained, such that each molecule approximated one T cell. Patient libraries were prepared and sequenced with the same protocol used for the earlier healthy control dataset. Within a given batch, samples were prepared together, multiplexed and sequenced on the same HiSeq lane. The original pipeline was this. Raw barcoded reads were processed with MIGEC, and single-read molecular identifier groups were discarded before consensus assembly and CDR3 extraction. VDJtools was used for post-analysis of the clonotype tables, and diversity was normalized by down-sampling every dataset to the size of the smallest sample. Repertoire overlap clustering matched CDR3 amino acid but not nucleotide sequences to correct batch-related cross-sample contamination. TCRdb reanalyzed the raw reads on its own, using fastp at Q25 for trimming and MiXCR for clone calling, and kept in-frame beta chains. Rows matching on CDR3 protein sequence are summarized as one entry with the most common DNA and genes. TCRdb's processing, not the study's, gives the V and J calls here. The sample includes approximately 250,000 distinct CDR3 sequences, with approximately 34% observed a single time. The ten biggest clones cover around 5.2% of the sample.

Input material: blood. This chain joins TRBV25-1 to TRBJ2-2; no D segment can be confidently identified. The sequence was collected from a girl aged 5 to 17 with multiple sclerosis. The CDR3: CASSESGGNTGELFF. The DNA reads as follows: TGTGCCAGCAGTGAATCGGGCGGCAACACCGGGGAGCTGTTTTTT.